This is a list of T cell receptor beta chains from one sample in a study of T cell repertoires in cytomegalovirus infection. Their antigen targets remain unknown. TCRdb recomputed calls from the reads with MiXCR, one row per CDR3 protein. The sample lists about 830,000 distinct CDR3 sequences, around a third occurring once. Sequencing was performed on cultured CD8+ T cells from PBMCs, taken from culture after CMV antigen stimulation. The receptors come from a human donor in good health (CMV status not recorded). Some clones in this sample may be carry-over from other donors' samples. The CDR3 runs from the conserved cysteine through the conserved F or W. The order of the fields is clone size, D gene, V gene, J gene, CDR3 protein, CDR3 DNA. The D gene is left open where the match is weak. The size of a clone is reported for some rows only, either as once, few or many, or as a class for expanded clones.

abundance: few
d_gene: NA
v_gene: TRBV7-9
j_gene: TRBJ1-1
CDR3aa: CASSSTQGYTEAFF
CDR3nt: TGTGCCAGCAGCTCAACCCAGGGTTACACTGAAGCTTTCTTT

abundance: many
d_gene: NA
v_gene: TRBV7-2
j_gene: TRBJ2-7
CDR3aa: CASSLDGGGPSYEQYF
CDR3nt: TGTGCCAGCAGCTTAGACGGTGGGGGGCCTTCCTACGAGCAGTACTTC

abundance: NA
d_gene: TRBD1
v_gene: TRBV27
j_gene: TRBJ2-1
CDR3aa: CASSFLWTGTVINEQFF
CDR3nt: TGTGCCAGCAGTTTTTTGTGGACCGGGACAGTTATCAATGAGCAGTTCTTC

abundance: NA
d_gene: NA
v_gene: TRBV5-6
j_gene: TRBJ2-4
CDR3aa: CASRPDADKNIQYF
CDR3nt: TGTGCCAGCAGACCCGACGCGGACAAAAACATTCAGTACTTC

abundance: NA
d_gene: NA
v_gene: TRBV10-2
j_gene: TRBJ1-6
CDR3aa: CASLDAPSSYNSPLHF
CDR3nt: TGCGCCAGCCTGGACGCTCCAAGCTCCTATAATTCACCCCTCCACTTT

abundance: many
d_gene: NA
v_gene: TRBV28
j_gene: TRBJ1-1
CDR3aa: CASTPWGSEAFF
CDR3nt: TGTGCCAGCACTCCCTGGGGGTCTGAAGCTTTCTTT

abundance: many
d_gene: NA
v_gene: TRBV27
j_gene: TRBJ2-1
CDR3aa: CASSLIAETYNEQFF
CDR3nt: TGTGCCAGCAGTTTAATAGCGGAGACCTACAATGAGCAGTTCTTC

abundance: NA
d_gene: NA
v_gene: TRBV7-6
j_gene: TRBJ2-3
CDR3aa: CASSEGHTDTQYF
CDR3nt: TGTGCCAGCAGCGAGGGGCACACAGATACGCAGTATTTT

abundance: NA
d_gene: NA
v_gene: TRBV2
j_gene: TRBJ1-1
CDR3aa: CASSEVDRNTEAFF
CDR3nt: TGTGCCAGCAGTGAGGTGGACAGGAACACTGAAGCTTTCTTT

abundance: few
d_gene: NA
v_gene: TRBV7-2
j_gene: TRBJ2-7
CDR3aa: CASSPPSTYEQYF
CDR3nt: TGTGCCAGCAGCCCCCCCTCCACCTACGAGCAGTACTTC

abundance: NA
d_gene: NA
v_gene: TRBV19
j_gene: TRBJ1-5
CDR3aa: CASSAGLINQPQHF
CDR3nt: TGTGCCAGTAGTGCCGGGCTGATCAATCAGCCCCAGCATTTT

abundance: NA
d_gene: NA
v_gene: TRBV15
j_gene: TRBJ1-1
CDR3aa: CATSRDRRRNTEAFF
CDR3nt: TGTGCCACCAGCAGAGATCGGAGGCGGAACACTGAAGCTTTCTTT

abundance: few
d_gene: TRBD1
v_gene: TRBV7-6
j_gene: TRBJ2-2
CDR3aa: CASSLVGQGSTGELFF
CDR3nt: TGTGCCAGCAGCTTAGTGGGACAGGGTAGCACCGGGGAGCTGTTTTTT

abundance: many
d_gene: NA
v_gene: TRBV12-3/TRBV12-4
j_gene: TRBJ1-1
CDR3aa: CASSLGIMNTEAFF
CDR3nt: TGTGCCAGCAGTTTGGGCATAATGAACACTGAAGCTTTCTTT

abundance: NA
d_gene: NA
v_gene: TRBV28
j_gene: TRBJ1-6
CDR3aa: CASSLPGPPQTPLHF
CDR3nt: TGTGCCAGCAGTTTACCGGGCCCCCCACAGACACCCCTCCACTTT

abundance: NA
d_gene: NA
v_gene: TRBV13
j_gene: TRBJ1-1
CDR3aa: CASSFDAGETEAFF
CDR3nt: TGTGCCAGCAGCTTCGACGCGGGGGAGACTGAAGCTTTCTTT

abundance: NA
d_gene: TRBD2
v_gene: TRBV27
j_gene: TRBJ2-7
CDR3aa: CASSPSSGGLTYEQYF
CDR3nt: TGTGCCAGCAGCCCGTCTAGCGGGGGGTTAACCTACGAGCAGTACTTC

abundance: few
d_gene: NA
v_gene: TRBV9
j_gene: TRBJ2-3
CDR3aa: CASSVGTVTSTDTQYF
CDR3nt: TGTGCCAGCAGCGTCGGAACTGTTACTAGCACAGATACGCAGTATTTT

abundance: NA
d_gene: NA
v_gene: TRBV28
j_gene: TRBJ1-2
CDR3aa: CASSLPGNGGYTF
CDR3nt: TGTGCCAGCAGTTTACCCGGGAACGGTGGCTACACCTTC

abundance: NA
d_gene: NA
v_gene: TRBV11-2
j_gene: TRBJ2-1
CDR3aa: CASSLEGWPGRSSYNEQFF
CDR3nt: TGTGCCAGCAGCTTAGAGGGTTGGCCCGGACGGAGCTCCTACAATGAGCAGTTCTTC

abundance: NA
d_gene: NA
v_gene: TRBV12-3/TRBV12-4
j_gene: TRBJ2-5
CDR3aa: CASSLEGDGWETQYF
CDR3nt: TGTGCCAGCAGTTTAGAGGGGGATGGGTGGGAGACCCAGTACTTC

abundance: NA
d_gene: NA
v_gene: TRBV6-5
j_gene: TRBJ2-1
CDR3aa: CASSSGTTHQEQFF
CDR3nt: TGTGCCAGCAGTTCCGGGACCACACACCAGGAGCAGTTCTTC

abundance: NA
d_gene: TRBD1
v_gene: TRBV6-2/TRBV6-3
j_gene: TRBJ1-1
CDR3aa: CASSYDRDRLGPKDTEAFF
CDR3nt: TGTGCCAGCAGCTACGACCGGGACAGGCTGGGGCCCAAGGACACTGAAGCTTTCTTT

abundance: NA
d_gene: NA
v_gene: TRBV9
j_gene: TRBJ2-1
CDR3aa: CVSSVVQADSYNEQFF
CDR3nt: TGTGTCAGCAGCGTAGTTCAAGCGGACTCCTACAATGAGCAGTTCTTC

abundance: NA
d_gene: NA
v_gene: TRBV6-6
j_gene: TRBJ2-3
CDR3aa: CASSYSIGGPSTDTQYF
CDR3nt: TGTGCCAGCAGTTACTCGATTGGGGGACCTAGCACAGATACGCAGTATTTT

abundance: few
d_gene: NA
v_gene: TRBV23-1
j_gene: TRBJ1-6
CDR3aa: CASSQSTLWTESPLHF
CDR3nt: TGCGCCAGCAGTCAATCCACTCTATGGACGGAATCACCCCTCCACTTT

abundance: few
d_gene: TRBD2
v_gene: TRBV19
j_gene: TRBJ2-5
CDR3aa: CASRPSGGSQETQYF
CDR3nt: TGTGCCAGTAGGCCTAGCGGGGGGAGCCAAGAGACCCAGTACTTC

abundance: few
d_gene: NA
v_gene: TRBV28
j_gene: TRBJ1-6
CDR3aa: CASSYALSLHF
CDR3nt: TGTGCCAGCAGTTATGCGTTATCCCTCCACTTT

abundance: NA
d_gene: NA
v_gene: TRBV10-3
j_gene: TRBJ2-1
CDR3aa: CAISEVTSNNEQFF
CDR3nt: TGTGCCATCAGTGAAGTCACTAGCAACAATGAGCAGTTCTTC

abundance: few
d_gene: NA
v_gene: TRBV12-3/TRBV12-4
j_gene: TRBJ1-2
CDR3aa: CASSLDRSRVEGYTF
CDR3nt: TGTGCCAGCAGTTTAGACCGCTCGAGAGTAGAAGGCTACACCTTC

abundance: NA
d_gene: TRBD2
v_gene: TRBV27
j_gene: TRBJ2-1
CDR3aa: CASRGGASGGYNEQFF
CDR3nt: TGTGCCAGCAGGGGGGGGGCTAGCGGGGGATACAATGAGCAGTTCTTC

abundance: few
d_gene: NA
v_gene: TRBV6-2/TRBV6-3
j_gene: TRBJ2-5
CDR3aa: CASSSQEWGEQETQYF
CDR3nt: TGTGCCAGCAGTTCGCAAGAATGGGGGGAACAAGAGACCCAGTACTTC

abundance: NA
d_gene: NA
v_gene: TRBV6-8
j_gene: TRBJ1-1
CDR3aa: CASRPLGGYTEAFF
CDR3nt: TGTGCCAGCAGGCCCCTTGGGGGTTACACTGAAGCTTTCTTT

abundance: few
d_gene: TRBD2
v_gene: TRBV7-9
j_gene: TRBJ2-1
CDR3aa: CAKLAGDNEQFF
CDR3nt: TGTGCCAAGTTAGCGGGGGACAATGAGCAGTTCTTC

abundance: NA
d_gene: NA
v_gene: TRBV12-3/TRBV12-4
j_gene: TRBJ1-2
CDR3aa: CASSPPDGITYGYTF
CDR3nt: TGTGCCAGCAGCCCTCCGGACGGGATAACCTATGGCTACACCTTC

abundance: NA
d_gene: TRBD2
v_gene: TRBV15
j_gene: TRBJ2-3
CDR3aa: CATSSPSGGITDTQYF
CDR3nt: TGTGCCACCAGCAGCCCTAGCGGGGGGATCACAGATACGCAGTATTTT

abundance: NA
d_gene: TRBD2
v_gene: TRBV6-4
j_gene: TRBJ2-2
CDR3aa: CASSPTSGTNTGELFF
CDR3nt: TGTGCCAGCAGCCCCACTAGCGGGACGAACACCGGGGAGCTGTTTTTT

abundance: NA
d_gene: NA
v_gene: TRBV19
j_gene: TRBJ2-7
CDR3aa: CASSIGGGYEQYF
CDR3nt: TGTGCCAGTAGTATAGGTGGGGGCTACGAGCAGTACTTC

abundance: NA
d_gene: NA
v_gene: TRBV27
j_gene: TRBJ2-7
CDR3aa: CASSAPQDEQYF
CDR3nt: TGTGCCAGCAGTGCCCCCCAGGACGAGCAGTACTTC

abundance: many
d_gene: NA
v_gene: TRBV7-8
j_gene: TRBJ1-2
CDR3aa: CASSPSNPLSGYTF
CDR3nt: TGTGCCAGCAGCCCCTCAAACCCTTTAAGCGGCTACACCTTC

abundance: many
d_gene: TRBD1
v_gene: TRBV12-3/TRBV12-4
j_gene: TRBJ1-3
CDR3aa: CASSGGQDGNTIYF
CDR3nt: TGTGCCAGCAGTGGGGGACAGGACGGAAACACCATATATTTT

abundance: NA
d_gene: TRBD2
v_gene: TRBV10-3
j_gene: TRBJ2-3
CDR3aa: CAISESAGRYTDTQYF
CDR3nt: TGTGCCATCAGTGAGTCAGCGGGGAGATACACAGATACGCAGTATTTT

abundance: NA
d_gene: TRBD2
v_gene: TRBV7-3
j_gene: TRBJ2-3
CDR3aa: CASSIGLAGGAVKAQYF
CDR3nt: TGTGCCAGCAGCATAGGACTAGCGGGGGGGGCGGTTAAGGCGCAGTATTTT

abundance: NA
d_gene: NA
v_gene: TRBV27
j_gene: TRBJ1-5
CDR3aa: CASSKLNQPQHF
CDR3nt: TGTGCCAGCAGTAAACTTAATCAGCCCCAGCATTTT

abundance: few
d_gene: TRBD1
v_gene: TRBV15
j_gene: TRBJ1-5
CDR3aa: CATSRLGTVEPQHF
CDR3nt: TGTGCCACCAGCAGACTCGGGACAGTCGAGCCCCAGCATTTT

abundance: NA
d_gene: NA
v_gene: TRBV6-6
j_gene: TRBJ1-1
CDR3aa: CASAEGGRRTEAFF
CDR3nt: TGTGCCAGCGCTGAGGGGGGTAGAAGAACTGAAGCTTTCTTT

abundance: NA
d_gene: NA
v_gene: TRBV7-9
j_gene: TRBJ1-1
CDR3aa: CASLHSGRAYTEAFF
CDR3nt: TGTGCCAGCCTCCACTCGGGCAGGGCGTACACTGAAGCTTTCTTT

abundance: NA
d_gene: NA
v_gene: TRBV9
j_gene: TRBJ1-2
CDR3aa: CASSVSGSGPNYGYTF
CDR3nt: TGTGCCAGCAGCGTAAGTGGCTCCGGGCCTAACTATGGCTACACCTTC

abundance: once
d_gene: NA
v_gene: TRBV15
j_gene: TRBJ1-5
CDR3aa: CATSRGTNQPQHF
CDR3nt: TGTGCCACCAGCAGAGGGACGAATCAGCCCCAGCATTTT

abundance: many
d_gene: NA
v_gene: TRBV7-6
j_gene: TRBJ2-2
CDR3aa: CASSKDIYTGELFF
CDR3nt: TGTGCCAGCAGCAAGGACATATACACCGGGGAGCTGTTTTTT

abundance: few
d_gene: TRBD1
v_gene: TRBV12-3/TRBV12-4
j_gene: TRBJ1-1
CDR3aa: CASSRTGRETEAFF
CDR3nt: TGTGCCAGCAGCCGGACAGGGCGGGAAACTGAAGCTTTCTTT

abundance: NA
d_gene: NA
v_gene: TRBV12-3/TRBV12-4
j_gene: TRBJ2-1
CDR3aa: CASSFEGGLYNEQFF
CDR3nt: TGTGCCAGCAGTTTCGAGGGGGGGCTATACAATGAGCAGTTCTTC

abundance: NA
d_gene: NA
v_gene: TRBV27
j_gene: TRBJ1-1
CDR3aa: CASQYGMNTEAFF
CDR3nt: TGTGCCAGCCAATACGGGATGAACACTGAAGCTTTCTTT

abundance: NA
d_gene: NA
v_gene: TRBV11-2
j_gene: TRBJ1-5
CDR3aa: CASSLGGVSAQHF
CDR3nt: TGTGCCAGCAGCTTAGGGGGCGTATCAGCCCAGCATTTT

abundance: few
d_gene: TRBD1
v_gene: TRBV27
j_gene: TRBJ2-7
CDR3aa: CASRRTGGSYEQYF
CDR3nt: TGTGCCAGCCGACGGACAGGGGGTTCCTACGAGCAGTACTTC

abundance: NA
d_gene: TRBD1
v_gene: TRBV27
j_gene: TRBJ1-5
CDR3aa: CASSSLGTGWNRRPQHF
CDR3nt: TGTGCCAGCAGTTCATTGGGGACAGGGTGGAATAGAAGGCCCCAGCATTTT

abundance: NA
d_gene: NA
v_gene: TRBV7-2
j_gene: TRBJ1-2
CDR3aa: CVSSLLHRGFGYGYTF
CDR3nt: TGTGTCAGCAGCTTACTGCATAGGGGGTTCGGCTATGGCTACACCTTC